The 11 T cell receptor beta chains reported below all come from one sample, sequenced in a study of T cell responses to AZD1222 COVID-19 vaccine. Here immunoSEQ multiplex PCR was the method, and the copy in TCRdb shows in-frame clones only, minus some. The data contain more than 150,000 clones, 85% to 90% of them seen just once; the ten biggest clones take up around 5.8%. This material consisted of peripheral blood, taken on day 0 of AZD1222 vaccination. Receptors were obtained from an adult in good health.

The J gene is TRBJ1-6, the V gene TRBV28; D gene unclear. Trimming took off 7 bases at V and 9 bases at J, with 13 bases between the two ends. CDR3 length: 13 residues. Germline V gene data show CDR1 as MDHEN and CDR2 as SYDVKM. The CDR3 reads CASTLGRVSPLHF. In DNA, the CDR3 is TGTGCCAGCACCCTGGGGAGGGTTTCACCCCTCCACTTT.

The chain couples TRBV19 to TRBJ2-1; the match to TRBD2 covers 9 bases. Germline CDR1 LNHDA, CDR2 SQIVND (reference sequence). The length of the CDR3 is 15 residues. Trimming cost V 3 bases and J 8 bases; bases outside gene matches: 8. The CDR3 reads CASSIGAGGSDEQFF. Here the CDR3 DNA reads TGTGCCAGTAGTATTGGAGCGGGAGGCTCGGATGAGCAGTTCTTC.

Concerning this clone itself: The junction departs from germline at one end; a sequencing error may be responsible. V and J are TRBV3-1 (or the pseudogene TRBV3-2) and TRBJ2-7; 10 bases agree with TRBD1. CDR3 length: 16 residues. The germline gives CDR1 LGHDT, CDR2 YNNKEL (reference sequence). CDR3 sequence reads: CASSQDPGQGSSEQYF. In DNA, the CDR3 is TGTGCCAGCAGCCAAGACCCGGGACAGGGGTCCTCCGAGCAGTACTTC.

The genes are TRBV2 and TRBJ1-2, with D hard to call. V gave up 8 bases and J gave up 4 bases, with 17 bases separating them. The CDR3 has 14 amino acids. Germline V CDR1 and CDR2: SNHLY, FYNNEI. The CDR3 reads CASRAGETLYGYTF. CDR3 nucleotides: TGTGCCAGCCGTGCCGGCGAAACCCTCTATGGCTACACCTTC.

The chain has TRBV7-9 and TRBJ1-5; no clear D. In germline, CDR1 is SEHNR, CDR2 FQNEAQ (reference sequence). This CDR3 spans 17 amino acids. Trimming left V 0 bases short and J 1 base short, with 13 bases between. Here the CDR3 reads CASSLASWQPSNQPQHF. In nucleotides, the CDR3 is TGTGCCAGCAGCTTAGCGTCCTGGCAGCCGAGCAATCAGCCCCAGCATTTT.

The chain employs TRBV24-1 and TRBJ1-1; 7 nucleotides match TRBD1. Germline V gene sequence: CDR1 KGHDR, CDR2 SFDVKD. CDR3 length equals 13 residues. The J segment lost 3 bases and the V segment lost 7 bases, leaving 4 bases of the junction unmatched. The CDR3 here is CATRIGTDTEAFF. The CDR3 DNA is TGTGCCACCAGGATCGGGACAGACACTGAAGCTTTCTTT.

V usage is TRBV7-2 and J usage is TRBJ1-6, with TRBD1 matching over 12 bases. Trimming removed 1 base from V and 2 bases from J; junction bases left unmatched: 6. There are 19 residues in the CDR3. Per the germline V gene, CDR1 is SGHTA and CDR2 is FQGNSA. CDR3 DNA: TGTGCCAGCAGCTTAGAGGGACAGGGGGCCTACACCTATAATTCACCCCTCCACTTT. It translates to CASSLEGQGAYTYNSPLHF.

This clone was observed a single time. This chain joins TRBV6-5 and TRBJ1-1, with D uncertain. Between the trimmed V and J ends, which lost 5 bases and 11 bases, there was a span of 21 bases. Germline values: CDR1 MNHEY, CDR2 SVGAGI. The CDR3 spans 14 residues. The CDR3 DNA reads as TGTGCCAGCAGTCCCCTCTCGTTCCGGGAGGCGGCTTTCTTT. This sequence encodes CASSPLSFREAAFF.

The chain couples TRBV12-5 to TRBJ1-5; D ambiguous. The germline V gene encodes CDR1 LGHNT and CDR2 FRNRAP. CDR3 length equals 13 residues. V dropped 1 base and J dropped 5 bases, with 6 bases sitting between them. The CDR3 here is CASGLDSYQPQHF. The CDR3 region has the DNA TGTGCTAGTGGTTTGGACAGTTATCAGCCCCAGCATTTT. Combining the CDR3 with reference TRBV12-5 and TRBJ1-5 gives the whole variable domain DARVTQTPRHKVTEMGQEVTMRCQPILGHNTVFWYRQTMMQGLELLAYFRNRAPLDDSGMPKDRFSAEMPDATLATLKIQPSEPRDSAVYFCASGLDSYQPQHFGDGTRLSIL.

The gene calls are TRBV11-2 and TRBJ2-1; D tentatively reads TRBD1 or TRBD2 (5 bases each). The CDR3 length is 15 residues. The V end was cut by 8 bases, the J end by 2 bases, with 16 bases between. Germline values: CDR1 SGHAT, CDR2 FQNNGV. In nucleotides, the CDR3 is TGTGCCAGCGCGCCAGGGAGCATTGCCTACAATGAGCAGTTCTTC. Protein sequence: CASAPGSIAYNEQFF.

The rearrangement links TRBV6-5 to TRBJ2-1, with D perhaps TRBD1 (8 bases). Germline CDR1 reads MNHEY; CDR2 reads SVGAGI. V lost 7 bases and J 10 bases, leaving 23 bases between the germline ends. The CDR3 runs to 15 residues. This CDR3 reads CASNIGQGGRGEQFF. In DNA form, the CDR3 reads TGTGCCAGCAATATTGGACAGGGCGGGAGAGGGGAGCAGTTCTTC.